A single sample is the source of the 3 T cell receptor beta chains below, sequenced in a study of radiotherapy plus CTLA-4 blockade in lung cancer. Assay used: immunoSEQ multiplex PCR; TCRdb lists only in-frame clones, some missing. The sample shows 40,000 to 45,000 clones, around 75% of them seen only once. The starting material was peripheral blood, obtained from a patient treated with radiotherapy plus ipilimumab. The receptors were gathered from a human donor with non-small cell lung cancer who had stable disease on radiotherapy plus ipilimumab.

The V call is TRBV5-1, the J call TRBJ2-1, with D uncertain. Germline V gene data show CDR1 as SGHRS and CDR2 as YFSETQ. V lost 4 bases to trimming and J lost 9 bases, with 11 bases between them. The CDR3 runs to 12 residues. The CDR3, as DNA: TGCGCCAGCAGCGCCACCCTTAGTGAGCAGTTCTTC. It encodes CASSATLSEQFF.

This chain links TRBV9 with TRBJ1-1, with D tentatively TRBD1 (5 bases). Germline V CDR1 and CDR2: SGDLS, YYNGEE. Deletions cut 3 bases from V and 6 bases from J, with 12 bases between. The CDR3 consists of 13 residues. The chain's CDR3 is CASSARVASEAFF. The CDR3 nucleotides read TGTGCCAGCAGCGCCAGGGTAGCCTCTGAAGCTTTCTTT.

This sequence joins TRBV9 and TRBJ1-2; no reliable D call. CDR1 is SGDLS, CDR2 YYNGEE, per germline. Trimming cost V 0 bases and J 8 bases, with 8 bases left between them. The CDR3 extends over 12 amino acids. In DNA, the CDR3 is TGTGCCAGCAGCGTAGGGGCAGGAGGCTACACCTTC. Its protein is CASSVGAGGYTF.